This T cell receptor (beta chain) was profiled in a study of cytomegalovirus exposure and HLA in healthy donors. Unmatched junction bases numbered 8, after V lost 7 bases and J lost 3 bases. Germline CDR1 LNHDA, CDR2 SQIVND (reference sequence). The CDR3 has 18 amino acids. The table lists this clone with a count of one. Its target is unknown. Both 60 Vbeta primers and 13 Jbeta primers went into the PCR. Authors' processing steps: The authors later counted 65 million to 80 million unique TCR beta chains, roughly 10 million of them shared. The data were produced by immunoSEQ multiplex PCR, yet TCRdb's version contains in-frame clones alone and is incomplete. The DNA was the basis for D and trimming; V, J and clone size are from that table. The repertoire has 150,000 or so clones, over 70% of them found once; the top ten carry around 1.3%. When sampled, the donors appeared nominally healthy, though they likely had unrecorded immune exposures.

Study outcomes and limitations: Sequencing artifact likely explains a cluster of highly shared sequence variants.

The sample comprised PBMCs. The chain carries TRBV19 and TRBJ2-2; 16 bases are shared with TRBD2. This clonotype was sampled from a middle-aged man in good health and CMV-seropositive. The CDR3 DNA sequence: TGTGCCAGTACCCCGGGACTAGCGGGGGGGCGCGACACCGGGGAGCTGTTTTTT. Protein product: CASTPGLAGGRDTGELFF.